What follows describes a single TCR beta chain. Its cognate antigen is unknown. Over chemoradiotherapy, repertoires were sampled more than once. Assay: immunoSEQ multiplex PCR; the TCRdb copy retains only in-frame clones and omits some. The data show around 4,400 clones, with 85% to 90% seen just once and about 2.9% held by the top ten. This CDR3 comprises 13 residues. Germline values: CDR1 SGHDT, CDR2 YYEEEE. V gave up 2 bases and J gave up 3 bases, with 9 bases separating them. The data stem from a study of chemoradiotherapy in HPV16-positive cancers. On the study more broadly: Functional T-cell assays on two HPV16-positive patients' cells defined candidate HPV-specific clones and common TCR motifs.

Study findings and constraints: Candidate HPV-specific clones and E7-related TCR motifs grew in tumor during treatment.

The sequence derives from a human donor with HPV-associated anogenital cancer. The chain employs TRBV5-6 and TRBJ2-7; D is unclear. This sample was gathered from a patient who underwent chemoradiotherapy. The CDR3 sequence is CASSFWGNYEQYF. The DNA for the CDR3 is TGTGCCAGCAGCTTTTGGGGAAACTACGAGCAGTACTTC.